This TCR beta chain was found in a study of regulatory T cells in long-lasting Graves disease. Construction of the TCR beta libraries employed iRepertoire HTBI primers in conjunction with Arm-PCR of CDR3 regions. TCRdb reanalysed the multiplex PCR reads using MiXCR and keeps one entry per CDR3 protein. The sample yields more than 300,000 distinct CDR3 sequences, 20% to 25% seen once. The CDR3 is 13 amino acids. Germline loops: CDR1 SGHRS, CDR2 YFSETQ. With 2 bases removed from V and 5 bases from J, the gap between germline ends came to 10 bases. There are many counts of this clonotype. Indicated time point: persistent/refractory GD, antithyroid drugs over 5 years with positive TRAb. Researchers made the TCR library from RNA that was extracted from PBMCs.

The receptor comes from a woman aged 40 to 55 with Graves disease. The J gene is TRBJ1-1, the V gene TRBV5-1, with D unclear. Material: peripheral blood mononuclear cells (PBMCs), obtained when the disease was refractory, from a patient treated with antithyroid drugs. CDR3 in DNA: TGCGCCAGCAGCTTTGGCGGGTGGACTGAAGCTTTCTTT. Translation: CASSFGGWTEAFF.